This T cell receptor beta chain derives from a study of cytomegalovirus exposure and HLA in healthy donors. Regarding the study as a whole: Cytomegalovirus association was assigned to about 150 TCR beta chains.

Looked up from germline, CDR1 is MNHEY and CDR2 is SVGAGI. The CDR3 consists of 14 residues. V lost 2 bases to trimming and J lost 4 bases; unmatched junction nucleotides: 2. On this clone: Antigen unknown.

Method: immunoSEQ multiplex PCR; TCRdb's copy keeps in-frame clones and lacks some. The top ten clones hold about 1.4% of a sample with about 130,000 clones, 88% of them seen once. What was sequenced was PBMCs. The rearrangement links TRBV6-5 to TRBJ2-7; 10 positions match TRBD1. This receptor was taken from a man aged 25 to 40 in good health and CMV-seronegative. CDR3 sequence reads: CASSYRDRGYEQYF. CDR3 nucleotide sequence: TGTGCCAGCAGTTACAGGGACAGGGGTTACGAGCAGTACTTC.